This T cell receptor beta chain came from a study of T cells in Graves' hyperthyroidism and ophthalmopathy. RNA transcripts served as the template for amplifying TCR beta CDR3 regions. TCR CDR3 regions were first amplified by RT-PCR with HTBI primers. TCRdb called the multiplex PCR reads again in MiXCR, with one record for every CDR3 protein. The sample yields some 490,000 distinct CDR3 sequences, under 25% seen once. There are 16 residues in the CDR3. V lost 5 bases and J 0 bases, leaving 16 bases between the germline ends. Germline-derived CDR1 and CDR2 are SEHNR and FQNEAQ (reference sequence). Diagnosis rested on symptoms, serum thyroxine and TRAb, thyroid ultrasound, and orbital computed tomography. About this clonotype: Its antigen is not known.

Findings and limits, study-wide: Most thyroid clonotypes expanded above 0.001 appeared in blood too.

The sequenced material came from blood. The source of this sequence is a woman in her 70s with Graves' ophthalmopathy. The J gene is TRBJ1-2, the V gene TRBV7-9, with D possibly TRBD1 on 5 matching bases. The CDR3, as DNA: TGTGCCAGCAGCCGGGCGCGTGGGGGAACTAACTATGGCTACACCTTC. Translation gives CASSRARGGTNYGYTF.